The present entry profiles one T cell receptor (beta chain) with its context. The CDR3 length is 16 residues. The V and J ends lost 5 bases and 8 bases, in that order; junction bases with no gene match: 17. The germline V gene encodes CDR1 DFQATT and CDR2 SNEGSKA (reference sequence). The sample comes from a study of molecular identifiers for immune sequencing clone quantification. TCRdb re-called the PCR reads through MiXCR, storing one row per CDR3 protein. This sample has about 65,000 distinct CDR3 sequences, with 15% to 20% found just once. This chain links TRBV20-1 with TRBJ2-1, with TRBD2 matching 8 bases. Sequenced: naive CD8+ T cells from blood, with Jurkat cell RNA spiked in. Subset defined: FACS-sorted CD8+CD4-CCR7+CD45RA+ naive T cells. This TCR came from a human donor in good health. Some libraries in this study had Jurkat cell RNA spiked in. This chain's CDR3 is CSADPRLARSSDEQFF. In nucleotides, the CDR3 is TGCAGTGCTGACCCCAGACTAGCGAGAAGTTCGGATGAGCAGTTCTTC.